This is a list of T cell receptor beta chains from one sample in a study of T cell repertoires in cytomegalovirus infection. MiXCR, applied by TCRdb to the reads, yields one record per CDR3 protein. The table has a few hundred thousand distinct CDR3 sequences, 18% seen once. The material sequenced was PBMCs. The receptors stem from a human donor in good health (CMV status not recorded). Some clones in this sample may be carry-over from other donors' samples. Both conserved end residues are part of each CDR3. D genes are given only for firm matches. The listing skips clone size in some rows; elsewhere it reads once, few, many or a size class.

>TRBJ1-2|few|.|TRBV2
CASSPDADNYGYTF
TGTGCCAGCAGTCCTGACGCGGACAACTATGGCTACACCTTC
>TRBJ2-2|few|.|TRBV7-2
CASSYGTAGGTGELFF
TGTGCCAGCAGCTATGGGACAGCCGGGGGAACCGGGGAGCTGTTTTTT
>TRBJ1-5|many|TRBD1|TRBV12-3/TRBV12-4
CASSLGGQGNQPQHF
TGTGCCAGCAGTTTAGGGGGACAGGGCAATCAGCCCCAGCATTTT
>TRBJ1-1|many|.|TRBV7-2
CASSPFRGRTEAFF
TGTGCCAGCAGCCCCTTTAGGGGTCGAACTGAAGCTTTCTTT
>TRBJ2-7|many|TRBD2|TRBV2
CASTLNSGRGYEQYF
TGTGCCAGCACTCTCAATAGCGGGAGGGGCTACGAGCAGTACTTC
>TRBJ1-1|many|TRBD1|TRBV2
CASSVSTGDNTEAFF
TGTGCCAGCAGTGTTTCGACAGGGGACAACACTGAAGCTTTCTTT
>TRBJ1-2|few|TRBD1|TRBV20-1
CSAPGTVYGYTF
TGCAGTGCCCCCGGGACAGTATATGGCTACACCTTC
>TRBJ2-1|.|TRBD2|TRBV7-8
CASSLGRGGWNEQFF
TGTGCCAGCAGCTTAGGGCGGGGGGGCTGGAATGAGCAGTTCTTC
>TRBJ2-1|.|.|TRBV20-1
CSAREWSNEQFF
TGCAGTGCTAGAGAGTGGAGCAATGAGCAGTTCTTC
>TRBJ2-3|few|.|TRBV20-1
CSARVDTQYF
TGCAGTGCCCGGGTAGATACGCAGTATTTT
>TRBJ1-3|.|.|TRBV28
CASTRLMEIENTIYF
TGTGCCAGCACCAGGTTAATGGAGATCGAAAACACCATATATTTT
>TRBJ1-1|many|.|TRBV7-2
CASSPGPRLGAFF
TGTGCCAGCAGCCCTGGACCGCGGCTTGGAGCTTTCTTT
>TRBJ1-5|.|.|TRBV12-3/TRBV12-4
CASSSHRAQPQHF
TGTGCCAGCAGTTCCCACAGGGCTCAGCCCCAGCATTTT
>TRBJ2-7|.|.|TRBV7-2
CASSTRGNSYEQYF
TGTGCCAGCAGCACGCGAGGGAACTCCTACGAGCAGTACTTC
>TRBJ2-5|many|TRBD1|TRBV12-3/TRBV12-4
CASSLRTGYQETQYF
TGTGCCAGCAGTTTACGGACAGGGTACCAAGAGACCCAGTACTTC
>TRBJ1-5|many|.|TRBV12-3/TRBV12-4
CASSPARDLPQHF
TGTGCCAGCAGTCCGGCCCGGGATCTGCCCCAGCATTTT
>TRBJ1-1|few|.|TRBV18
CASSPLPILRDGEAFF
TGTGCCAGCTCACCCCTTCCTATCCTCCGGGACGGTGAAGCTTTCTTT
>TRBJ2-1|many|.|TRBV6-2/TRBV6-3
CASSSHSQGLDEQFF
TGTGCCAGCAGTTCCCACTCCCAGGGTTTGGATGAGCAGTTCTTC
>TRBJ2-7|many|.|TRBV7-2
CASSSNTAYEQYF
TGTGCCAGCAGCTCCAACACCGCCTACGAGCAGTACTTC
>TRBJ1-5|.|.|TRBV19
CASRLRVSNQPQHF
TGTGCCAGTCGATTACGGGTTAGCAATCAGCCCCAGCATTTT
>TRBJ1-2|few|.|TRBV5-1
CASSLDVDYGYTF
TGCGCCAGCAGCTTGGATGTGGACTATGGCTACACCTTC
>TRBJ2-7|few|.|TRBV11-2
CASALKGVEQYF
TGTGCCAGCGCTCTGAAGGGGGTCGAGCAGTACTTC
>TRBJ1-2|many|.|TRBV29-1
CSVLTDRTAGGYTF
TGCAGCGTCCTTACTGACAGGACTGCCGGGGGCTACACCTTC
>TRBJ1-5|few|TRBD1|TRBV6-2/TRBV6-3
CASSRGRQGGQPQHF
TGTGCCAGCAGTAGAGGACGACAGGGGGGTCAGCCCCAGCATTTT
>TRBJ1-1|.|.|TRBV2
CASIEENTEAFF
TGTGCCAGCATCGAAGAGAACACTGAAGCTTTCTTT